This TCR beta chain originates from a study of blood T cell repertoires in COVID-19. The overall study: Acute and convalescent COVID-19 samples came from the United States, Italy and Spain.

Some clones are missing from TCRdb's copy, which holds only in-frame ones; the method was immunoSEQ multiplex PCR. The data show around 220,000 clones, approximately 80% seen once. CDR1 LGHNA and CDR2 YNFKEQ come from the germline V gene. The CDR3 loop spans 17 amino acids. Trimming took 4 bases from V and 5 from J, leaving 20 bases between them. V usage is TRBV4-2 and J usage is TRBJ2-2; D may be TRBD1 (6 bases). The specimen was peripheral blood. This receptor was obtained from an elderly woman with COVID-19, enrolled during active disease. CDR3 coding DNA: TGTGCCAGCAGCCTCTACCCTTGGGGGCAGGCAACCGGGGAGCTGTTTTTT. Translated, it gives CASSLYPWGQATGELFF.